What follows are 10 T cell receptor beta chains derived from one specimen sequenced in a study of PD-1 blockade in mismatch repair-deficient tumors (dated by TCRdb to 2016 to 2017). Library preparation used the immunoSEQ multiplex PCR assay. TCRdb took this table from immuneACCESS and kept in-frame rearrangements with V and J called. Such tables lack part of the clones; where checked against another copy, unresolved V genes explain under half of the gap, and the rest is unexplained. Recorded for this sample are some 97,000 clones; over 75% of them occurred a single time. In total, the top ten clones hold approximately 6.5% of the sample. Sequences were derived from peripheral blood, sampled 35 to 37 weeks after starting pembrolizumab. These receptors originate from an adult with mismatch repair-deficient cancer.

This chain links TRBV7-2 with TRBJ2-3; D gene ambiguous. The CDR3 runs 12 residues. Looked up from germline, CDR1 is SGHTA and CDR2 is FQGNSA. V was pared by 2 bases and J by 7 bases, with 7 bases between. CDR3 nucleotide sequence: TGTGCCAGCAGCTTATTGGCTAATACGCAGTATTTT. It encodes CASSLLANTQYF.

The rearrangement uses TRBV9 and TRBJ2-3, with 7 bases identical to TRBD1. CDR1 is SGDLS, CDR2 YYNGEE, per germline. V lost 0 bases and J lost 3; bases outside the gene matches: 7. The CDR3 has 16 amino acids. The CDR3 loop is CASSVATGVKTDTQYF. Here the CDR3 DNA reads TGTGCCAGCAGCGTAGCTACAGGGGTCAAAACAGATACGCAGTATTTT.

This chain links TRBV7-8 with TRBJ2-5, with no clear D. With 8 bases removed from V and 5 bases from J, the gap between germline ends came to 15 bases. Germline CDR1 reads SGHVS; CDR2 reads FQNEAQ. This CDR3 has 13 residues. The CDR3 sequence is CASSWALSETQYF. CDR3 nucleotide sequence: TGTGCCAGCTCCTGGGCCTTATCGGAGACCCAGTACTTC. Filled out from reference TRBV7-8 and TRBJ2-5, the complete variable domain reads GAGVSQSPRYKVAKRGQDVALRCDPISGHVSLFWYQQALGQGPEFLTYFQNEAQLDKSGLPSDRFFAERPEGSVSTLKIQRTQQEDSAVYLCASSWALSETQYFGPGTRLLVL.

V is TRBV4-2 and J is TRBJ2-7, with TRBD1 identical over 7 bases. Germline-derived CDR1 and CDR2 are LGHNA and YNFKEQ. Trimming removed 1 base from V and 2 bases from J; junction bases left unmatched: 8. This CDR3 has 16 amino acids. For the CDR3, the DNA is TGTGCCAGCAGCCAAGTTCCGGACAGGCCTCCCTACGAGCAGTACTTC. Translation: CASSQVPDRPPYEQYF.

The V call is TRBV6-5, the J call TRBJ1-2; 9 bases are a match to TRBD1. CDR3 length: 14 residues. The V gene end was trimmed by 5 bases and the J gene end by 4 bases; junction bases not matched to a gene: 5. Germline V CDR1 and CDR2: MNHEY, SVGAGI. The CDR3 DNA reads TGTGCCAGCAGTCAAAACAGGGGGCCCTATGGCTACACCTTC. This gives the protein CASSQNRGPYGYTF.

The chain links TRBV19 to TRBJ1-2, with D perhaps TRBD1 (6 bases). CDR1 is LNHDA and CDR2 is SQIVND in the germline V gene (reference sequence). V was pared by 3 bases and J by 6 bases, with 20 bases between. The CDR3 is 16 residues long. The CDR3 protein is CASSIRTGHLRDGYTF. The CDR3 nucleotides are TGTGCCAGTAGTATCCGTACGGGACACCTAAGAGATGGCTACACCTTC.

This chain links TRBV19 with TRBJ1-1; possible D gene TRBD1, 6 bases. The CDR3 runs to 14 residues. Germline CDR1 and CDR2: LNHDA and SQIVND (reference sequence). V was shortened by 5 bases and J by 0 bases, with 10 bases between the two germline ends. In DNA form, the CDR3 reads TGTGCCAGTAGTGATGACAGGCTGAACACTGAAGCTTTCTTT. Translation gives CASSDDRLNTEAFF.

This chain uses TRBV6-1 with TRBJ2-1; D possibly corresponds to TRBD2 (6 bases). The V end lost 8 bases, the J end lost 1 base, and 12 bases lay between the germline ends. Germline V CDR1 and CDR2: MNHNS, SASEGT. This CDR3 has 14 amino acids. Here the CDR3 reads CASLAALSYNEQFF. CDR3 coding DNA: TGTGCCAGCTTAGCGGCCCTTTCCTACAATGAGCAGTTCTTC.

The genes are TRBV7-3 and TRBJ2-1; no definite D call. This CDR3 spans 15 amino acids. Looked up from germline, CDR1 is SGHTA and CDR2 is FQGTGA. Trimming shortened V by 8 bases and J by 5 bases, and 19 bases separated the two germline ends. The CDR3 spells CASSEGPGQNNEQFF. In DNA, the CDR3 is TGTGCCAGCTCGGAAGGTCCCGGCCAAAACAATGAGCAGTTCTTC.

The chain combines TRBV10-1 with TRBJ2-1, with D unresolved. From germline, CDR1 is WNHNN and CDR2 SYGVQD (reference sequence). V was pared by 0 bases and J by 7 bases, with 13 bases between. The CDR3 is 15 residues long. In DNA form, the CDR3 reads TGCGCCAGCAGTGAGTCGCCCGACAACCGGAATGAGCAGTTCTTC. Translation gives CASSESPDNRNEQFF.